Below, 15 T cell receptor beta chains from the same sample are listed, as sequenced in a study of blood T cell repertoires in COVID-19. Measured with immunoSEQ multiplex PCR; TCRdb has only the in-frame clones, and not every one. Of some 160,000 clones detected, about 84% appear once; the ten largest clones hold less than 5.5%. Sequencing input: peripheral blood. The receptors derive from a woman in her 50s with acute or convalescent COVID-19.

The rearrangement joins TRBV28 to TRBJ1-5; possibly TRBD1 for D (5 bases). Looked up from germline, CDR1 is MDHEN and CDR2 is SYDVKM. V lost 5 bases and J 3 bases, leaving 14 bases between the germline ends. CDR3 length: 15 residues. The CDR3 bases are TGTGCCAGCAGTGGGGGGGTCGGACACAATCAGCCCCAGCATTTT. Amino acids: CASSGGVGHNQPQHF.

This clone came up a few times. The chain joins TRBV19 to TRBJ2-3, with a possible D match to TRBD2 (6 bases). The V end was cut by 8 bases, the J end by 0 bases, with 15 bases between. The CDR3 is made up of 15 amino acids. Germline V gives CDR1 LNHDA, CDR2 SQIVND (reference sequence). CDR3 amino acids: CASRDASVSTDTQYF. The CDR3 DNA is TGTGCCAGTCGAGATGCTAGCGTTAGCACAGATACGCAGTATTTT.

The J gene is TRBJ1-6, the V gene TRBV28, with unresolved D. Trimming took 4 bases from V and 13 from J, leaving 14 bases between them. Germline values: CDR1 MDHEN, CDR2 SYDVKM. The CDR3 runs to 13 residues. The CDR3 region has the DNA TGTGCCAGCAGTTCCGGGGTGAGTAGGCCCCTCCACTTT. It encodes CASSSGVSRPLHF.

In this sample, this clone turned up a few times. The chain joins TRBV4-3 to TRBJ1-6; TRBD1 matches 7 bases. With V trimmed by 1 base and J by 8 bases, 8 bases remained unmatched. The CDR3 consists of 16 residues. Germline CDR1 is LGHNA and CDR2 is YSLEER. CDR3: CASSQGQNTGDSPLHF. The CDR3 DNA is TGCGCCAGCAGCCAAGGGCAGAATACAGGGGATTCACCCCTCCACTTT.

This chain joins TRBV6-2 or TRBV6-3 and TRBJ1-1; D perhaps matches TRBD1 (5 bases). This CDR3 spans 20 amino acids. V shed 1 base and J shed 0 bases, with 24 bases lying between them. The V gene's germline CDR1 is MNHEY and CDR2 SVGEGT. The CDR3 sequence: CASSYCIKGRGIWLNTEAFF. The CDR3 DNA reads as TGTGCCAGCAGTTACTGTATAAAGGGGAGGGGTATTTGGTTGAACACTGAAGCTTTCTTT.

V usage is TRBV3-1 (or the pseudogene TRBV3-2) and J usage is TRBJ1-3; perhaps TRBD1 as D (6 bases). The germline V and J ends were trimmed by 8 bases and 4 bases, with 21 bases remaining between them. Per the germline V gene, CDR1 is LGHDT and CDR2 is YNNKEL (reference sequence). This CDR3 spans 16 amino acids. CDR3 sequence (DNA): TGTGCCAGCTCCCCCAGGGGAGCCAGCACGGGAAACACCATATATTTT. It specifies CASSPRGASTGNTIYF.

This rearrangement joins TRBV5-1 to TRBJ1-3; 8 bases fit TRBD1. The CDR3 covers 14 residues. Looked up from germline, CDR1 is SGHRS and CDR2 is YFSETQ. Losses at the gene ends were 4 bases for V and 3 bases for J; bases not matched to a gene: 3. In nucleotides, the CDR3 is TGCGCCAGCAGCGAGGGGACAGGTGGAAACACCATATATTTT. This gives the protein CASSEGTGGNTIYF.

This sequence joins TRBV7-2 and TRBJ1-5, with 7 bases matching TRBD1. CDR3 length: 14 amino acids. The V gene's germline CDR1 is SGHTA and CDR2 FQGNSA. V lost 3 bases, J lost 6 bases, and 5 bases stayed unmatched. CDR3 sequence: CASSFPGQSQPQHF. DNA of the CDR3: TGTGCCAGCAGCTTCCCGGGACAGAGTCAGCCCCAGCATTTT.

The chain carries TRBV28 and TRBJ1-2; D is perhaps TRBD1 (5 bases). Looked up from germline, CDR1 is MDHEN and CDR2 is SYDVKM. CDR3 length: 13 residues. V was shortened by 11 bases and J by 5 bases, with 18 bases between the two germline ends. The CDR3 is CAVSKAGAYGYTF. CDR3 sequence (DNA): TGTGCCGTTTCTAAGGCTGGGGCTTATGGCTACACCTTC.

V is TRBV24-1 and J is TRBJ2-7, with 12 bases lining up with TRBD2. Unmatched junction bases numbered 17, after V lost 3 bases and J lost 0 bases. Germline CDR1 and CDR2: KGHDR and SFDVKD. The CDR3 sequence is 21 residues long. The CDR3 DNA reads TGTGCCACCAGTGATCCAGCAAGGACTAGCGGGGTTGTTTCCGCCTCCTACGAGCAGTACTTC. It translates to CATSDPARTSGVVSASYEQYF.

This clone has only one observation. V usage is TRBV19 and J usage is TRBJ1-1, with 7 bases matching TRBD1. Germline CDR1 is LNHDA and CDR2 is SQIVND (reference sequence). The ends lost 4 bases at V and 10 bases at J; junction bases unmatched: 12. The CDR3 covers 14 residues. In DNA, the CDR3 is TGTGCCAGTAGTACCCCGACAGGGTCCATTCGAGCTTTCTTT. Translated, it gives CASSTPTGSIRAFF.

The chain uses TRBV30 and TRBJ1-5, with TRBD1 identical over 9 bases. Germline-derived CDR1 and CDR2 are GTSNPN and SVGIG (reference sequence). The CDR3 is 15 amino acids. The trim removed 4 bases at V and 5 bases at J, leaving 9 bases unmatched. The CDR3 here is CAWNPGQGSYQPQHF. CDR3 nucleotide sequence: TGTGCCTGGAACCCAGGACAGGGGTCTTATCAGCCCCAGCATTTT. Full variable domain (outside the CDR3, taken from reference TRBV30 and TRBJ1-5): SQTIHQWPATLVQPVGSPLSLECTVEGTSNPNLYWYRQAAGRGLQLLFYSVGIGQISSEVPQNLSASRPQDRQFILSSKKLLLSDSGFYLCAWNPGQGSYQPQHFGDGTRLSIL.

This clone was counted a few times. This chain links TRBV28 with TRBJ2-6, with TRBD1 matching 8 bases. The CDR3 sequence is 16 residues long. Unmatched junction bases numbered 7, after V lost 6 bases and J lost 3 bases. Looked up from germline, CDR1 is MDHEN and CDR2 is SYDVKM. The CDR3 sequence is CASSGQGQGGANVLTF. The CDR3 DNA sequence: TGTGCCAGCAGCGGACAGGGACAAGGTGGGGCCAACGTCCTGACTTTC. Looking up the rest from reference TRBV28 and TRBJ2-6 gives the full variable domain: DVKVTQSSRYLVKRTGEKVFLECVQDMDHENMFWYRQDPGLGLRLIYFSYDVKMKEKGDIPEGYSVSREKKERFSLILESASTNQTSMYLCASSGQGQGGANVLTFGAGSRLTVL.

Points on this clone: Other nucleotide sequences in the sample specify the same CDR3. The CDR3, as DNA: TGTGCCAGCAGTCGAAGCGATACCGGGGAGCTGTTTTTT. Encoded protein: CASSRSDTGELFF. The gene calls are TRBV3-1 (or the pseudogene TRBV3-2) and TRBJ2-2; no definite D call. The ends were cut back, 6 bases at V and 5 bases at J, with 10 bases in the middle. Germline V lookup: CDR1 LGHDT, CDR2 YNNKEL (reference sequence). The CDR3 is 13 residues long.

The chain has TRBV7-2 and TRBJ2-7; 9 bases are a match to TRBD2. The CDR3 consists of 17 residues. V was pared by 5 bases and J by 2 bases, with 13 bases of the junction left unmatched. Germline V gives CDR1 SGHTA, CDR2 FQGNSA. CDR3 DNA: TGTGCCAGCAGCCCCGTAGCGGGGGCCCACCTCACCTACGAGCAGTACTTC. Protein product: CASSPVAGAHLTYEQYF.